In its sample, the clone carrying this T cell receptor beta chain was seen a few times. Its cognate antigen is unknown. This CDR3 is built from 14 residues. The J segment lost 7 bases and the V segment lost 1 base, leaving 4 bases of the junction unmatched. The V gene's germline CDR1 is KGHSH and CDR2 LQKENI. This sample is part of a study of beta chain features in type 1 diabetes. Broader study findings: Moderate yet significant TCRB CDR3 shortening was seen in Type 1 diabetes patients in all four CD4+ subsets.

The sequenced template was cDNA made from the entire isolated RNA. This table comes from immunoSEQ multiplex PCR, and its TCRdb copy is limited to in-frame clones, with some not included. The repertoire holds 330,000 or so clones, about 12% seen once, with around 0.0099% in the top ten. This receptor was taken from a woman aged 18-29 years with type 1 diabetes. The specimen was naive CD4+ T cells from blood. The rearrangement links TRBV18 to TRBJ1-5; 7 bases map to TRBD1. In nucleotides, the CDR3 is TGTGCCAGCTCACCACTCCAGGGGGTCCAGCCCCAGCATTTT. It specifies CASSPLQGVQPQHF.